This T cell receptor beta chain was identified in a study of blood T cell repertoires in COVID-19. Whole-study context: Italy, Spain and the United States were the sources of the convalescent and acute COVID-19 samples.

V dropped 6 bases and J dropped 3; count of bases not matched to a gene: 5. This CDR3 spans 14 amino acids. From germline, CDR1 is MNHEY and CDR2 SVGAGI. Study processing details: Estimation of nucleated cell counts was performed using reference gene primer amplification. Profiling relied on immunoSEQ multiplex PCR, and the TCRdb table lists in-frame clones only, not all of them. Clonal size and the V and J genes are those of that table, whereas D and trimming came from the DNA. The sample lists about 85,000 clones, approximately 78% occurring once. Sequenced input: peripheral blood. This clonotype was obtained from a woman at least 80 years old with acute or convalescent COVID-19. The chain uses TRBV6-5 and TRBJ2-1; 7 positions agree with TRBD2. The CDR3 nucleotides are TGTGCCAGCAGCCGCGGGAGTATCTACAATGAGCAGTTCTTC. Translation gives CASSRGSIYNEQFF.